These T cell receptor beta chains were read from a single sample in a study of blood T cell repertoires in COVID-19. The data were produced by immunoSEQ multiplex PCR, yet TCRdb's version contains in-frame clones alone and is incomplete. The sample shows fewer than 350,000 clones, around 88% of them seen only once. Specimen: PBMCs or T cells enriched from blood (not recorded which). These receptors were obtained from a woman between 35 and 50 years old who had recovered from COVID-19. The CDR3 runs from the conserved cysteine through the conserved F or W. Each record gives: J gene, clone size, D gene, V gene, CDR3 DNA, CDR3 protein. The D gene is left open where the match is weak. Some rows mark clone size as missing; the rest say once, few, many or name a class of expanded clone.

TRBJ2-3,NA,NA,TRBV25-1,TGTGCCAGCAGTGAATCCATAGCGGCCACAGATACGCAGTATTTT,CASSESIAATDTQYF
TRBJ2-5,NA,TRBD2,TRBV7-2,TGTGCCAGCAGCTCCGGGACTAGCGGGAGTTTGGGGGGAGAGACCCAGTACTTC,CASSSGTSGSLGGETQYF
TRBJ2-2,NA,NA,TRBV2,TGTGCCAGCAGGTCGAAACTGCTAAACACCGGGGAGCTGTTTTTT,CASRSKLLNTGELFF
TRBJ1-5,NA,NA,TRBV2,TGTGCCAGCAGTCAGGGGACGAGTCAGCCCCAGCATTTT,CASSQGTSQPQHF
TRBJ1-6,NA,NA,TRBV19,TGTGCCAGTAAAACGGGAGCGAGCTCCTATAATTCACCCCTCCACTTT,CASKTGASSYNSPLHF
TRBJ1-4,few,NA,TRBV7-9,TGTGCCAGCAGCCCCGATGGACAGCCCGTGGGTGAAAAACTGTTTTTT,CASSPDGQPVGEKLFF
TRBJ1-2,NA,NA,TRBV18,TGTGCCAGCTCACCAGGACAGTTGAACTATGGCTACACCTTC,CASSPGQLNYGYTF
TRBJ2-1,NA,NA,TRBV7-9,TGTGCCAGCAGCTTAAACAGGGTACTCCATGAGCAGTTCTTC,CASSLNRVLHEQFF
TRBJ2-7,NA,NA,TRBV3-1/TRBV3-2,TGTGCCAGCAGCCAAGATATGACTACTCGGGGCGAGCAGTACTTC,CASSQDMTTRGEQYF
TRBJ2-3,NA,TRBD2,TRBV19,TGTGCCAGTAGTGCCCTGACTAGCGGGAACACAGATACGCAGTATTTT,CASSALTSGNTDTQYF